These 17 T cell receptor beta chains were sequenced from one sample in a study of blood T cell repertoires in COVID-19 (dated by TCRdb to between 2020 and 2021). The library was obtained by the immunoSEQ multiplex PCR assay. TCRdb retrieved this table from immuneACCESS and kept in-frame rearrangements only. Not all clones are present; in checked studies, unresolved V genes account for under half, and no reason is known for the remainder. The sample profile shows approximately 88,000 clones; about three quarters of them were found once. Roughly 20% of the sample lies in the top ten. The sequenced sample consisted of peripheral blood. These receptors were taken from a woman aged 80 or over with active or convalescent COVID-19.

The rearrangement joins TRBV7-9 to TRBJ1-4; D not certain. CDR3 size: 16 residues. The V gene lost 1 base and the J gene lost 5 bases, with 14 bases spanning the gap. Germline CDR1 is SEHNR and CDR2 is FQNEAQ (reference sequence). The chain's CDR3 is CASSLVLGRINEKLFF. CDR3 sequence (DNA): TGTGCCAGCAGCTTAGTCCTAGGGAGAATAAATGAAAAACTGTTTTTT.

The chain links TRBV5-6 to TRBJ2-4; perhaps TRBD1 as D (6 bases). Trimming removed 4 bases at V and 0 bases at J, with 14 bases between. Germline CDR1 and CDR2: SGHDT and YYEEEE. The CDR3 totals 16 residues. The DNA of the CDR3 is TGTGCCAGCAGCAACCGGGACACATTAGCCAAAAACATTCAGTACTTC. It specifies CASSNRDTLAKNIQYF.

In this sample, this clone turned up a few times. The chain has TRBV30 and TRBJ2-7; perhaps TRBD1 as D (6 bases). Germline V gene lookup returns CDR1 GTSNPN and CDR2 SVGIG (reference sequence). This CDR3 comprises 12 residues. V lost 2 bases to trimming and J lost 5 bases, with 10 bases between them. CDR3: CAWSLQGNEQYF. DNA of the CDR3: TGTGCCTGGAGTCTCCAGGGGAACGAGCAGTACTTC.

This clone appeared a few times. This chain joins TRBV6-5 and TRBJ1-5; TRBD1 matches at 8 bases. J lost 6 bases, V lost 8 bases, and 9 bases had no gene match. This CDR3 is built from 14 residues. The germline V gene encodes CDR1 MNHEY and CDR2 SVGAGI. CDR3 nucleotides: TGTGCCAGCTCCACAACAGGGGGGGGTCAGCCCCAGCATTTT. It translates to CASSTTGGGQPQHF.

The chain carries TRBV7-6 and TRBJ2-5; TRBD1 aligns across 10 bases. This CDR3 spans 16 amino acids. Germline trimming cut 4 bases from V and 4 bases from J; bases unmatched to any gene: 9. The V gene's germline CDR1 is SGHVS and CDR2 FNYEAQ. This CDR3 reads CASSYGTGDDGETQYF. The CDR3 nucleotides are TGTGCCAGCAGCTACGGGACAGGGGACGATGGAGAGACCCAGTACTTC.

The CDR3 reads CASSLGRLSTDTQYF. In nucleotides, the CDR3 is TGTGCCAGCAGCTTGGGCCGACTTAGCACAGATACGCAGTATTTT. The chain combines TRBV5-5 with TRBJ2-3; D unclear. The CDR3 consists of 15 residues. Germline V gene lookup returns CDR1 SGHKS and CDR2 YYEKEE (reference sequence). V was trimmed by 0 bases and J by 0 bases, leaving 8 bases between them. Combining the CDR3 with reference TRBV5-5 and TRBJ2-3 gives the whole variable domain DAGVTQSPTHLIKTRGQQVTLRCSPISGHKSVSWYQQVLGQGPQFIFQYYEKEERGRGNFPDRFSARQFPNYSSELNVNALLLGDSALYLCASSLGRLSTDTQYFGPGTRLTVL.

The genes are TRBV18 and TRBJ1-2; TRBD1 agrees at 8 bases. There are 13 residues in the CDR3. With 6 bases clipped from V and 6 bases from J, the junction kept 6 bases outside the gene matches. The V gene's germline CDR1 is KGHSH and CDR2 LQKENI. The CDR3 region has the DNA TGTGCCAGCTCCACTACACAGGGGGATGGCTACACCTTC. This gives the protein CASSTTQGDGYTF.

The chain is built from TRBV5-6 and TRBJ2-7, with 14 bases matching TRBD2. In germline, CDR1 is SGHDT, CDR2 YYEEEE. This CDR3 contains 16 residues. The ends lost 5 bases at V and 7 bases at J; junction bases unmatched: 11. CDR3 in amino acids: CASSLGLAGASREQYF. The CDR3, as DNA: TGTGCCAGCAGTCTGGGACTAGCGGGGGCCTCACGGGAGCAGTACTTC. The complete variable domain, with remaining parts taken from reference TRBV5-6 and TRBJ2-7, reads DAGVTQSPTHLIKTRGQQVTLRCSPKSGHDTVSWYQQALGQGPQFIFQYYEEEERQRGNFPDRFSGHQFPNYSSELNVNALLLGDSALYLCASSLGLAGASREQYFGPGTRLTVT.

This clone was detected a few times. This chain connects TRBV24-1 to TRBJ2-2, with 12 bases matching TRBD1. Trimming removed 4 bases from V and 2 bases from J; junction bases left unmatched: 7. The germline CDR1 and CDR2 sequences are KGHDR and SFDVKD. This CDR3 contains 18 residues. CDR3 region: CATSDAPGTGGNTGELFF. CDR3 bases: TGTGCCACCAGTGACGCGCCGGGGACAGGGGGCAACACCGGGGAGCTGTTTTTT.

The chain carries TRBV19 and TRBJ1-5; no reliable D call. The V gene lost 2 bases and the J gene lost 9 bases, with 17 bases spanning the gap. The germline gives CDR1 LNHDA, CDR2 SQIVND (reference sequence). The CDR3 spans 15 residues. In nucleotides, the CDR3 is TGTGCCAGTAGTATAATTCGGGATACCCTAAGGCCCCAGCATTTT. It specifies CASSIIRDTLRPQHF.

This rearrangement joins TRBV11-3 to TRBJ2-1, with 8 nucleotides matching TRBD2. The CDR3 has 15 amino acids. J gave up 9 bases and V 1 base, and 8 bases lay outside the gene matches. CDR1 SGHNT and CDR2 YENEEA come from the germline V gene. CDR3 nucleotide sequence: TGTGCCAGCAGCTTAGGACGGGGGGGCCCCCGTGAGCAGTTCTTC. Translation gives CASSLGRGGPREQFF.

The genes are TRBV7-9 and TRBJ2-7; the D gene is possibly TRBD1 (5 bases). The CDR3 runs 15 residues. Trimming took 5 bases from V and 1 from J, leaving 15 bases between them. From germline, CDR1 is SEHNR and CDR2 FQNEAQ (reference sequence). The CDR3 protein is CASSPNPQGSYEQYF. CDR3 nucleotide sequence: TGTGCCAGCAGCCCTAACCCGCAGGGTTCCTACGAGCAGTACTTC.

The genes are TRBV20-1 and TRBJ1-2, with 7 bases that match TRBD1. This CDR3 spans 11 amino acids. Per the germline V gene, CDR1 is DFQATT and CDR2 is SNEGSKA (reference sequence). J was trimmed by 11 bases and V by 0 bases; bases with no gene match: 3. CDR3 coding DNA: TGCAGTGCTAGAGAGACAGGGAGTTACACCTTC. It encodes CSARETGSYTF.

The chain has TRBV7-8 and TRBJ1-4, with TRBD1 identical over 8 bases. The CDR3 runs to 14 residues. V dropped 5 bases and J dropped 3; count of bases not matched to a gene: 2. The germline CDR1 and CDR2 sequences are SGHVS and FQNEAQ. CDR3 loop: CASSPQGANEKLFF. CDR3 coding DNA: TGTGCCAGCAGCCCACAGGGGGCTAATGAAAAACTGTTTTTT.

The V and J genes are TRBV6-5 and TRBJ2-3; a possible D gene is TRBD1 (6 bases). The germline V gene has CDR1 MNHEY and CDR2 SVGAGI. This CDR3 has 14 residues. The V and J ends lost 10 bases and 4 bases respectively, with 18 bases between them. The CDR3 loop reads CAIRQAIQADTQYF. Here the CDR3 DNA reads TGTGCCATTCGACAGGCCATTCAAGCAGATACGCAGTATTTT.

The chain combines TRBV4-1 with TRBJ2-2; TRBD2 matches at 8 bases. CDR3 size: 17 residues. Germline CDR1 is MGHRA and CDR2 is YSYEKL. V lost 4 bases, J lost 7 bases, and 14 bases stayed unmatched. The CDR3 loop reads CASSLNLDQRGFGELFF. The CDR3, as DNA: TGCGCCAGCAGCCTAAATCTAGACCAGCGGGGGTTCGGGGAGCTGTTTTTT.

The gene calls are TRBV5-6 and TRBJ2-5; TRBD2 matches 9 bases. CDR1 is SGHDT and CDR2 is YYEEEE in the germline V gene. V trimming: 6 bases; J trimming: 5 bases; junction bases outside the gene matches: 5. The CDR3 contains 13 residues. For the CDR3, the DNA is TGTGCCAGCACCGGGACTAGCTGGGAGACCCAGTACTTC. Translated: CASTGTSWETQYF.